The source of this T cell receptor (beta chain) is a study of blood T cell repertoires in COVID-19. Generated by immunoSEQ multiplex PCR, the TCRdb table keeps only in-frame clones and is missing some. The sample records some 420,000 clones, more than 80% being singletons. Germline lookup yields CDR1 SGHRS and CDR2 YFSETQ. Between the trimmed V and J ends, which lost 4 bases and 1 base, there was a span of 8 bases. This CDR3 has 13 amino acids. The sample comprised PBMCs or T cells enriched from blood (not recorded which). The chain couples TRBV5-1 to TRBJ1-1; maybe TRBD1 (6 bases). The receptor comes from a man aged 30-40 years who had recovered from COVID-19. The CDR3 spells CASSKQGNTEAFF. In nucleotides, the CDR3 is TGCGCCAGCAGCAAACAGGGGAACACTGAAGCTTTCTTT. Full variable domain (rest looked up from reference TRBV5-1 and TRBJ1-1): KAGVTQTPRYLIKTRGQQVTLSCSPISGHRSVSWYQQTPGQGLQFLFEYFSETQRNKGNFPGRFSGRQFSNSRSEMNVSTLELGDSALYLCASSKQGNTEAFFGQGTRLTVV.